The 2 T cell receptor beta chains reported below all come from one sample, sequenced in a study of shared T cell receptors in the human thymus. TCRdb's table, derived via immunoSEQ multiplex PCR, lists solely in-frame clones and lacks some. The profile covers approximately 490,000 clones, with around 78% appearing a single time and more than 0.01% taken by the ten largest. This same sample was also part of a study on human thymus T cells.

Sequenced sample: thymocytes. The receptors here all came from a boy younger than two with a congenital heart defect.

The rearrangement uses TRBV28 and TRBJ2-1; possibly TRBD2 for D (6 bases). Trimming left V 2 bases short and J 4 bases short, with 21 bases between. CDR1 MDHEN and CDR2 SYDVKM come from the germline V gene. The CDR3 loop spans 18 amino acids. In nucleotides, the CDR3 is TGTGCCAGCAGTTTACCCCGACCGGCGCTCCGGGGGTACAATGAGCAGTTCTTC. It codes for CASSLPRPALRGYNEQFF.

The V and J genes are TRBV5-1 and TRBJ2-7, with D unclear. Germline lookup yields CDR1 SGHRS and CDR2 YFSETQ. V shed 1 base and J shed 7 bases, with 12 bases lying between them. This CDR3 comprises 13 residues. The CDR3 sequence is CASSLRLVGEQYF. The CDR3 DNA reads as TGCGCCAGCAGCTTGCGCCTAGTCGGAGAGCAGTACTTC.